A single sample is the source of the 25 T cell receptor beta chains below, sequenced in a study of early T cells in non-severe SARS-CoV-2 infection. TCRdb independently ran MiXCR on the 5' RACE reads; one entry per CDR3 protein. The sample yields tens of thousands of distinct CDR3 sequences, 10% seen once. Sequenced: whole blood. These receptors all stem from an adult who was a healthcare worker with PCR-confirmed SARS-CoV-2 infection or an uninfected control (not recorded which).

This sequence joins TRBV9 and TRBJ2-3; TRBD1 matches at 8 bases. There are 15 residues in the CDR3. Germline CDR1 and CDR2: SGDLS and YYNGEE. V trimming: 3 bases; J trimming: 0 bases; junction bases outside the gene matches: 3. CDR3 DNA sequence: TGTGCCAGCAGCGCGCGACAGGGGAGCACAGATACGCAGTATTTT. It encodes CASSARQGSTDTQYF.

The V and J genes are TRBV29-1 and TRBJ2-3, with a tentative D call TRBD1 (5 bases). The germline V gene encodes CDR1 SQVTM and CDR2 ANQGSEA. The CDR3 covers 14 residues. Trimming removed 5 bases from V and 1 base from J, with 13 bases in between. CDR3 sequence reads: CSVQGRLGTDTQYF. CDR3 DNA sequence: TGCAGCGTTCAGGGCAGGTTGGGCACAGATACGCAGTATTTT.

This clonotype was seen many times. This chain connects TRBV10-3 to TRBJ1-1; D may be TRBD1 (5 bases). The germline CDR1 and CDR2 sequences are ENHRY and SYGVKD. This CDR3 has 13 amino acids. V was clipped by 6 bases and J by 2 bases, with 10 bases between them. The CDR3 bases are TGTGCCATCAGCACAGGAGCCAACACTGAAGCTTTCTTT. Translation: CAISTGANTEAFF.

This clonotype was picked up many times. In DNA, the CDR3 is TGCAGTGCTAGGGGGAACACCTTAACCTACTATGGCTACACCTTC. Translated: CSARGNTLTYYGYTF. The rearrangement links TRBV20-1 to TRBJ1-2; D unresolved. Trimming removed 3 bases at V and 3 bases at J, with 17 bases between. Germline CDR1 and CDR2: DFQATT and SNEGSKA (reference sequence). The CDR3 contains 15 residues.

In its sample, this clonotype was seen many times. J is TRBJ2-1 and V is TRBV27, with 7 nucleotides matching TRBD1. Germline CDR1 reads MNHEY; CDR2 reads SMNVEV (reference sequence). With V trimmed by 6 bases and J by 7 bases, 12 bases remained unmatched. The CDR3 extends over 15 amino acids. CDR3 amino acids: CASRKGAPGYNEQFF. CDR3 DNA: TGTGCCAGCAGAAAGGGGGCTCCCGGGTATAATGAGCAGTTCTTC.

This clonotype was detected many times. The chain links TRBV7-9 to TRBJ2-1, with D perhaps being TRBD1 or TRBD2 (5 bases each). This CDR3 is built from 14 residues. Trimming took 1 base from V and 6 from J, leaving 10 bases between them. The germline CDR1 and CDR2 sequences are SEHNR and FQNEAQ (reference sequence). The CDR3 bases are TGTGCCAGCAGCTTAGGGGGGTACAGCAATGAGCAGTTCTTC. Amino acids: CASSLGGYSNEQFF.

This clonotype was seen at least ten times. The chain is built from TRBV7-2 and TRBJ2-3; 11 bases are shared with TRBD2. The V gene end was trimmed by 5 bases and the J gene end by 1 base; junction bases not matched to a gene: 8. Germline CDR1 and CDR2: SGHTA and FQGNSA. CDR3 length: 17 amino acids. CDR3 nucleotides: TGTGCCAGCAGCCCAGCGCTTAGCGGGAGGGGCACAGATACGCAGTATTTT. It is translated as CASSPALSGRGTDTQYF.

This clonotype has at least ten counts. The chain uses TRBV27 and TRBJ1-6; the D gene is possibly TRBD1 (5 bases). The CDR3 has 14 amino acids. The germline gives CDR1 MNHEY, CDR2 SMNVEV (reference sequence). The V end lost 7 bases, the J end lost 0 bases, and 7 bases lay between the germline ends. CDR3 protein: CASMGGSYNSPLHF. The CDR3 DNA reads TGTGCCAGCATGGGGGGCTCCTATAATTCACCCCTCCACTTT.

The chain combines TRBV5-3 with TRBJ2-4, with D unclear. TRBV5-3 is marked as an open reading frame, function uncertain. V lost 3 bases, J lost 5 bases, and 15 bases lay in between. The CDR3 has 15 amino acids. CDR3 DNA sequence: TGTGCCAGAAGCTCTCAGGTTTACCTTGAAAACATTCAGTACTTC. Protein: CARSSQVYLENIQYF.

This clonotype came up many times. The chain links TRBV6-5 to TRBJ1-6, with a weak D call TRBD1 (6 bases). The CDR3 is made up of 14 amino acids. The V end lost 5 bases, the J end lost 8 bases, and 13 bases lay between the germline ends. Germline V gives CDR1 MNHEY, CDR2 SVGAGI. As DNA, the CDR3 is TGTGCCAGCAGTCCCTCGGAGGGGGATTCACCCCTCCACTTT. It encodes CASSPSEGDSPLHF.

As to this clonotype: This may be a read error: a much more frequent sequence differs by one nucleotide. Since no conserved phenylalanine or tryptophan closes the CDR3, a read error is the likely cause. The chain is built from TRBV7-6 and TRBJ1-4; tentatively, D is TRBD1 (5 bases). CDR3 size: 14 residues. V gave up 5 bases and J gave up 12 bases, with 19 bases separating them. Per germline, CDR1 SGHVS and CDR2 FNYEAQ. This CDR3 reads CASSTGTSSWELFS. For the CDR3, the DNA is TGTGCCAGCAGCACGGGGACGAGTTCTTGGGAACTGTTTTCT.

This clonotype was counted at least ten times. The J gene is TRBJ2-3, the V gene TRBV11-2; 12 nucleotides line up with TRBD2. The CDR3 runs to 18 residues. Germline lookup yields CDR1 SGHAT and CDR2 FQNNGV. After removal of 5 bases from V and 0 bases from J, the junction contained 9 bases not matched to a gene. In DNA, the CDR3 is TGTGCCAGCAGCATGGCCCACGGACTAGCGGGGAGCACAGATACGCAGTATTTT. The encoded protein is CASSMAHGLAGSTDTQYF.

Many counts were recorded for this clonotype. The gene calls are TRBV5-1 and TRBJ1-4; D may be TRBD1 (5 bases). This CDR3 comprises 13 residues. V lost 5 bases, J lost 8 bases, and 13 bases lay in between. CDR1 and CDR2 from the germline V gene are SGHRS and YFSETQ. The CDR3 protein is CASSTQGGEKLFF. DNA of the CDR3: TGCGCCAGCAGTACGCAGGGAGGAGAAAAACTGTTTTTT.

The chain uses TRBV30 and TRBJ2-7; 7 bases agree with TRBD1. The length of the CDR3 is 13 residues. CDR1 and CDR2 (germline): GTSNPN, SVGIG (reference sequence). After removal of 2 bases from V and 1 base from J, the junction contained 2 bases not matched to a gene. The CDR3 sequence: CAWSSQGSYEQYF. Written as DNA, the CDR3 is TGTGCCTGGAGTTCACAGGGGTCCTACGAGCAGTACTTC.

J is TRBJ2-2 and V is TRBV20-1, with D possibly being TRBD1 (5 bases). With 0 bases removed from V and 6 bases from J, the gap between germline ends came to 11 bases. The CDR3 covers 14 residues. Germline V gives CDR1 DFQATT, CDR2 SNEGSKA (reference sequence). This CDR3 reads CSARDPRAPGELFF. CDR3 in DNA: TGCAGTGCTAGAGATCCCAGGGCCCCCGGGGAGCTGTTTTTT.

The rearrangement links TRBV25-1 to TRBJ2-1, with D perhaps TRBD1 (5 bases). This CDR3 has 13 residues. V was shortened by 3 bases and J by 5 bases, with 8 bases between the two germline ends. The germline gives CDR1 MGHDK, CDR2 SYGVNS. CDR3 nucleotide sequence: TGTGCCAGCAGTGACAGGGCCAACAATGAGCAGTTCTTC. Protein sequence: CASSDRANNEQFF. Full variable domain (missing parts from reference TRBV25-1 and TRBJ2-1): EADIYQTPRYLVIGTGKKITLECSQTMGHDKMYWYQQDPGMELHLIHYSYGVNSTEKGDLSSESTVSRIRTEHFPLTLESARPSHTSQYLCASSDRANNEQFFGPGTRLTVL.

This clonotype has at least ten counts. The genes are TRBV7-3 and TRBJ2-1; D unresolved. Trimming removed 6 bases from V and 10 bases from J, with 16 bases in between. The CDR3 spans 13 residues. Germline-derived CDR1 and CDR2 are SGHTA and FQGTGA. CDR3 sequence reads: CASSRAASEEQFF. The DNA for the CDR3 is TGTGCCAGCAGTCGGGCCGCGTCCGAAGAGCAGTTCTTC.

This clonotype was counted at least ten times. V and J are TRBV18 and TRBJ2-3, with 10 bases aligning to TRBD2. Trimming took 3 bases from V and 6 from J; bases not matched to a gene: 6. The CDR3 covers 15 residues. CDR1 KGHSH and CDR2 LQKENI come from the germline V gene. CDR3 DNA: TGTGCCAGCTCACCCTCTAGCGGGGGACGGGATACGCAGTATTTT. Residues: CASSPSSGGRDTQYF.

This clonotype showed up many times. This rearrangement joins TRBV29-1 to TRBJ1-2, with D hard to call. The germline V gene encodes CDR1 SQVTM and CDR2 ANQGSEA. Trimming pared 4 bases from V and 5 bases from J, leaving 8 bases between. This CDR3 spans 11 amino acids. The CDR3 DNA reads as TGCAGCGTTGTGTCGTCTTATGGCTACACCTTC. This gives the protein CSVVSSYGYTF. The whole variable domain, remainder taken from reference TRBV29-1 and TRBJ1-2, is SAVISQKPSRDICQRGTSLTIQCQVDSQVTMMFWYRQQPGQSLTLIATANQGSEATYESGFVIDKFPISRPNLTFSTLTVSNMSPEDSSIYLCSVVSSYGYTFGSGTRLTVV.

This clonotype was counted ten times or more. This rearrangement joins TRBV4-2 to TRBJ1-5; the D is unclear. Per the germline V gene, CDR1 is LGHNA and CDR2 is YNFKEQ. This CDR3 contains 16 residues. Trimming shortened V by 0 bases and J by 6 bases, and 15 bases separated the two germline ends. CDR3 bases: TGTGCCAGCAGCCAAGATGCCGGTCAGTCGACTCAGCCCCAGCATTTT. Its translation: CASSQDAGQSTQPQHF.

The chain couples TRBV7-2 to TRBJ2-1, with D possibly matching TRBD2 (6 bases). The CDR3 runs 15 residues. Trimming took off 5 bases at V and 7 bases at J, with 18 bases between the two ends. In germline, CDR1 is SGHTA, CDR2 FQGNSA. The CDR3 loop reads CASSEEATRNNEQFF. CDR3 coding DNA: TGTGCCAGCAGCGAAGAAGCGACTAGGAATAATGAGCAGTTCTTC.

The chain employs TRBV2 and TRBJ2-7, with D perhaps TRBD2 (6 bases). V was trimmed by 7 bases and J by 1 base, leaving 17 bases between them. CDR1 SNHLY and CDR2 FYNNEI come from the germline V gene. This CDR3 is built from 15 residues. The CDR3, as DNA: TGTGCCAGCATACCGACTAGAATCGATTCCTACGAGCAGTACTTC. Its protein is CASIPTRIDSYEQYF.

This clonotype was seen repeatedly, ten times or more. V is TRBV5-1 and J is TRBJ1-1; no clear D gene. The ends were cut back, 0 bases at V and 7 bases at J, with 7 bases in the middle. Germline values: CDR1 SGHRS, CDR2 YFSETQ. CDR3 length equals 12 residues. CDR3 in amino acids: CASSLEGVEAFF. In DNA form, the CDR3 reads TGCGCCAGCAGCTTGGAAGGAGTTGAAGCTTTCTTT.

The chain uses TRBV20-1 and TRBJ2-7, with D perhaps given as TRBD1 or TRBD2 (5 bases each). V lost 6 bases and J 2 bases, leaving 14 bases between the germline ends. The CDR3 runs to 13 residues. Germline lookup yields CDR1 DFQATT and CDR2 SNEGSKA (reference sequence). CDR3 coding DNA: TGCAGTGCCAATCGGGACGGCACCTACGAGCAGTACTTC. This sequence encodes CSANRDGTYEQYF.

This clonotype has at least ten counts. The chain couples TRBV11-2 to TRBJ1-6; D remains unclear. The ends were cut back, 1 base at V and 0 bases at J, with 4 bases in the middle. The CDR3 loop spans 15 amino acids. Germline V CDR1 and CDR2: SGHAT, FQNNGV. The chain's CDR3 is CASSLVTSYNSPLHF. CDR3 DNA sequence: TGTGCCAGCAGCTTAGTAACCTCCTATAATTCACCCCTCCACTTT.